A single sample gave rise to the 10 T cell receptor beta chains below, sequenced in a study of cytomegalovirus exposure and HLA in healthy donors. 60 Vbeta and 13 Jbeta primers were used in PCR. TCRdb keeps only in-frame clones here, not all; method: immunoSEQ multiplex PCR. The table gives some 41,000 clones; the top ten clones make up more than 5.5% of it. Material: PBMCs. The receptors stem from a man aged 25-40 years in good health and CMV-seronegative.

The chain links TRBV6-1 to TRBJ1-2; D remains ambiguous. The V gene's germline CDR1 is MNHNS and CDR2 SASEGT. This CDR3 has 14 amino acids. V dropped 2 bases and J dropped 5 bases, with 12 bases sitting between them. The DNA for the CDR3 is TGTGCCAGCAGTGAACGGCGGGCGGGGTATGGCTACACCTTC. Amino acids: CASSERRAGYGYTF.

The chain links TRBV7-9 to TRBJ1-1; perhaps TRBD1 as D (5 bases). V was pared by 5 bases and J by 5 bases, with 12 bases between. Germline CDR1 and CDR2: SEHNR and FQNEAQ (reference sequence). The CDR3 totals 13 residues. CDR3 in amino acids: CASSPGVRTEAFF. The CDR3 DNA reads TGTGCCAGCAGCCCGGGGGTGAGAACTGAAGCTTTCTTT.

V and J are TRBV15 and TRBJ2-5; TRBD1 matches 11 bases. V was clipped by 3 bases and J by 4 bases; unmatched bases: 1. CDR1 is LNHNV, CDR2 YYDKDF, per germline (reference sequence). CDR3 length: 14 amino acids. The DNA for the CDR3 is TGTGCCACCAGCAGCGGGACAGGGGGAGAGACCCAGTACTTC. This gives the protein CATSSGTGGETQYF.

The J gene is TRBJ1-1, the V gene TRBV6-5, with a tentative D call TRBD1 (5 bases). The CDR3 sequence is 15 residues long. The V and J ends lost 4 bases and 1 base respectively, with 13 bases between them. Germline assignment: CDR1 MNHEY and CDR2 SVGAGI. CDR3 nucleotide sequence: TGTGCCAGCAGTTCAACGGGCACAGGGAACACTGAAGCTTTCTTT. Translating gives CASSSTGTGNTEAFF.

V is TRBV6-5 and J is TRBJ2-7, with D possibly TRBD2 on 6 matching bases. V dropped 5 bases and J dropped 2 bases, with 13 bases sitting between them. The CDR3 is 14 amino acids. Germline V gives CDR1 MNHEY, CDR2 SVGAGI. This CDR3 is CASSKPGGTYEQYF. Written as DNA, the CDR3 is TGTGCCAGCAGTAAACCAGGAGGGACCTACGAGCAGTACTTC.

On this clone itself: Its ends do not fully match the called genes, so a read error is possible. The chain links TRBV6-5 to TRBJ2-7, with TRBD2 matching 8 bases. Germline V gene data show CDR1 as MNHEY and CDR2 as SVGAGI. The length of the CDR3 is 15 residues. CDR3 in DNA: TGTGCCAGCAGGATGCAGCCGGGGGGGGCCTACGAGCAGTGCTTC. Its translation: CASRMQPGGAYEQCF.

The V call is TRBV6-6, the J call TRBJ2-7, with TRBD1 matching 8 bases. Germline V lookup: CDR1 MNHNY, CDR2 SVGAGI (reference sequence). The CDR3 contains 14 residues. J lost 3 bases, V lost 7 bases, and 8 bases had no gene match. The CDR3 DNA sequence: TGTGCCAGCACCCTACAGGGGGGATTCTACGAGCAGTACTTC. Translated: CASTLQGGFYEQYF.

The chain couples TRBV30 to TRBJ1-5; D is uncertain. The V gene's germline CDR1 is GTSNPN and CDR2 SVGIG (reference sequence). CDR3 length: 17 amino acids. V was cut by 8 bases and J by 5 bases, with 28 bases left in between. In DNA, the CDR3 is TGTGCCCTGAGCCGGGCAGCGGTACAGTCTGAGGATCAGCCCCAGCATTTT. This encodes CALSRAAVQSEDQPQHF.

This chain joins TRBV18 and TRBJ1-5; 7 bases match TRBD1. The CDR3 is 15 amino acids. Germline trimming cut 5 bases from V and 0 bases from J; bases unmatched to any gene: 4. Germline V gene sequence: CDR1 KGHSH, CDR2 LQKENI. The CDR3 sequence is CASSEGGFSNQPQHF. The CDR3 DNA reads as TGTGCCAGCTCAGAAGGGGGCTTTAGCAATCAGCCCCAGCATTTT.

This rearrangement joins TRBV7-2 to TRBJ2-7, with TRBD2 matching 12 bases. The germline V gene has CDR1 SGHTA and CDR2 FQGNSA. V lost 1 base to trimming and J lost 4 bases; unmatched junction nucleotides: 2. The CDR3 covers 15 residues. The CDR3 region has the DNA TGTGCCAGCAGCTTAGGGCTAGCGGGGGGGTACGAGCAGTACTTC. Its translation: CASSLGLAGGYEQYF.